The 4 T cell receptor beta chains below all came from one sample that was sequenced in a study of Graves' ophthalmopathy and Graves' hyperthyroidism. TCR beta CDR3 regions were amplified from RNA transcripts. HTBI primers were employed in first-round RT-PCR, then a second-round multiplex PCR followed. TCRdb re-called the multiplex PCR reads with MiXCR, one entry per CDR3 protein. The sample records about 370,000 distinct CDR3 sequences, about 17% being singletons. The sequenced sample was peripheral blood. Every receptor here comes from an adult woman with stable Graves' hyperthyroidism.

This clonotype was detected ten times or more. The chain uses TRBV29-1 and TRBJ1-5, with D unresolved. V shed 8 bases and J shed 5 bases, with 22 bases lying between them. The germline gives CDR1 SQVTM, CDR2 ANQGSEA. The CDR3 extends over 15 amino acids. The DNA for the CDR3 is TGCAGCACGGACCAACTCGCAAAGCACCATCAGCCCCAGCATTTT. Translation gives CSTDQLAKHHQPQHF.

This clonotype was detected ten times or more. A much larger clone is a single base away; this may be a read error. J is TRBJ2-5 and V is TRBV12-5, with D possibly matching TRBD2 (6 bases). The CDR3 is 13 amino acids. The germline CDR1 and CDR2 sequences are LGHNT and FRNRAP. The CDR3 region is CASGWDSQETKYF. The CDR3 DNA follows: TGTGCTAGTGGTTGGGACTCACAAGAGACCAAGTACTTC.

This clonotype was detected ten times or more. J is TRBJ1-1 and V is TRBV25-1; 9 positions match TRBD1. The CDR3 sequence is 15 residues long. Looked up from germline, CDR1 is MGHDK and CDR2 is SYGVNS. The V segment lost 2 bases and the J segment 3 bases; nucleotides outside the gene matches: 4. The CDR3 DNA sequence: TGTGCCAGCAGTGAACCGGGACAGGGCGACACTGAAGCTTTCTTT. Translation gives CASSEPGQGDTEAFF. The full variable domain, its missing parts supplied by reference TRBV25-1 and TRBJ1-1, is EADIYQTPRYLVIGTGKKITLECSQTMGHDKMYWYQQDPGMELHLIHYSYGVNSTEKGDLSSESTVSRIRTEHFPLTLESARPSHTSQYLCASSEPGQGDTEAFFGQGTRLTVV.

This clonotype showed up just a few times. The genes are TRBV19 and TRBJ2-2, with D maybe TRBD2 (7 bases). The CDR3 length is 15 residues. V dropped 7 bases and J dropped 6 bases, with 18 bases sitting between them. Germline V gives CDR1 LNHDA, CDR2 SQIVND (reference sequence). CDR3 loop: CASKPQGGGPGELFF. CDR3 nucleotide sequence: TGTGCCAGTAAACCGCAGGGCGGGGGCCCCGGGGAGCTGTTTTTT.